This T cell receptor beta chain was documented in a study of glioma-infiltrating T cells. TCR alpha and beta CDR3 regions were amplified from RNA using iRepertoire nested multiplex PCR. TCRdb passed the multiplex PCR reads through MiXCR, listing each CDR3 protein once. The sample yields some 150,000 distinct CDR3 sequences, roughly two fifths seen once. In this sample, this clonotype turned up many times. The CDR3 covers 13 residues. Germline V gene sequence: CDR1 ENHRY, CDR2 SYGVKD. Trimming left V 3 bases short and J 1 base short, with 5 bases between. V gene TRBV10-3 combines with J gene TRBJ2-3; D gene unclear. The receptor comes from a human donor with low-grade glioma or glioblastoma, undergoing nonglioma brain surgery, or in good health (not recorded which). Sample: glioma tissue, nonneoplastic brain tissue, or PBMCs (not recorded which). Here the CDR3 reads CAISDGGTDTQYF. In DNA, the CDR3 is TGTGCCATCAGTGATGGCGGCACAGATACGCAGTATTTT.